A single sample is the source of the 15 T cell receptor beta chains below, sequenced in a study of T cell changes during pregnancy in multiple sclerosis. The assay was immunoSEQ multiplex PCR, and TCRdb's table has in-frame clones only and misses some. The sample has roughly 71,000 clones, 80% to 95% seen once. The source was peripheral blood, collected in the first trimester of pregnancy. The origin of the receptors is a female donor in good health, enrolled as a control in a pregnancy study.

V is TRBV6-5 and J is TRBJ2-5; 8 bases match TRBD1. The ends lost 5 bases at V and 3 bases at J; junction bases unmatched: 8. The CDR3 extends over 15 amino acids. The germline V gene has CDR1 MNHEY and CDR2 SVGAGI. Written as DNA, the CDR3 is TGTGCCAGCAGTCGGACCTACAGGGGGGAAGAGACCCAGTACTTC. Protein sequence: CASSRTYRGEETQYF.

The chain has TRBV7-2 and TRBJ2-3, with 10 positions matching TRBD1. Germline V CDR1 and CDR2: SGHTA, FQGNSA. The CDR3 is 15 amino acids. Trimming removed 4 bases from V and 6 bases from J; junction bases left unmatched: 7. DNA for the CDR3: TGTGCCAGCAGCTACAGACAGGGGGCAAGGGATACGCAGTATTTT. Amino acid sequence: CASSYRQGARDTQYF.

This clone came up a few times. The genes are TRBV9 and TRBJ2-2; 7 nucleotides match TRBD1. V shed 0 bases, J shed 4 bases, and the junction held 6 bases outside the gene matches. Germline V gene lookup returns CDR1 SGDLS and CDR2 YYNGEE. The CDR3 covers 16 residues. CDR3 residues: CASSVARGQFTGELFF. As DNA, the CDR3 is TGTGCCAGCAGCGTAGCTAGGGGACAGTTCACCGGGGAGCTGTTTTTT.

J is TRBJ2-5 and V is TRBV5-4; weak D call: TRBD2 (6 bases). The V and J ends lost 4 bases and 5 bases respectively, with 21 bases between them. The CDR3 consists of 16 residues. Germline V gene lookup returns CDR1 SGHNT and CDR2 YYREEE (reference sequence). The CDR3 DNA reads TGTGCCAGCAGCCCGCGGTGGGGGATTGGGAGGGAGACCCAGTACTTC. Translating it yields CASSPRWGIGRETQYF.

The CDR3 protein is CASSFTGTGGDTIYF. The CDR3, as DNA: TGCGCCAGCAGTTTTACCGGGACAGGAGGAGACACCATATATTTT. The chain couples TRBV5-1 to TRBJ1-3; 8 bases map to TRBD1. The CDR3 has 15 residues. J lost 8 bases, V lost 5 bases, and 12 bases had no gene match. CDR1 is SGHRS and CDR2 is YFSETQ in the germline V gene.

This chain connects TRBV6-1 to TRBJ1-4; D is unclear. The V end lost 4 bases, the J end lost 5 bases, and 11 bases lay between the germline ends. The CDR3 spans 14 residues. The germline CDR1 and CDR2 sequences are MNHNS and SASEGT. For the CDR3, the DNA is TGTGCCAGCAGTGTGAGGGCCGGGAATGAAAAACTGTTTTTT. Residues: CASSVRAGNEKLFF.

V usage is TRBV7-9 and J usage is TRBJ2-3, with D maybe TRBD1 (6 bases). CDR1 SEHNR and CDR2 FQNEAQ come from the germline V gene (reference sequence). There are 17 residues in the CDR3. The V gene lost 5 bases and the J gene lost 0 bases, with 18 bases spanning the gap. CDR3 in amino acids: CASSANPGTRSTDTQYF. CDR3 sequence (DNA): TGTGCCAGCAGCGCAAACCCCGGGACAAGAAGCACAGATACGCAGTATTTT.

The chain is built from TRBV6-5 and TRBJ1-1, with D perhaps matching TRBD1 (6 bases). CDR1 is MNHEY, CDR2 SVGAGI, per germline. The CDR3 runs 15 residues. The germline V and J ends were trimmed by 7 bases and 2 bases, with 17 bases remaining between them. In nucleotides, the CDR3 is TGTGCCAGCATAACCTTGGGGGCAGGAAACACTGAAGCTTTCTTT. Its protein product is CASITLGAGNTEAFF.

CDR3: CASSLEQGNNGYTF. The CDR3 DNA follows: TGCGCCAGCAGCTTGGAACAGGGTAATAATGGCTACACCTTC. The chain combines TRBV5-1 with TRBJ1-2; TRBD1 might be the D (6 bases). Germline CDR1 reads SGHRS; CDR2 reads YFSETQ. The V gene lost 0 bases and the J gene lost 6 bases, with 12 bases spanning the gap. This CDR3 is built from 14 residues.

The genes are TRBV10-3 and TRBJ1-4; possible D gene TRBD1, 6 bases. The germline gives CDR1 ENHRY, CDR2 SYGVKD. This CDR3 is 15 amino acids long. Between the trimmed V and J ends, which lost 4 bases and 8 bases, there was a span of 17 bases. The CDR3 bases are TGTGCCATCAGTGGGGCCGGGACACCGGGGGAAAAACTGTTTTTT. Its protein product is CAISGAGTPGEKLFF.

The sample holds one count of this clone. CDR3: CASSQPTSGTSGANVLTF. The CDR3 region has the DNA TGCGCCAGCAGCCAACCGACTAGCGGCACCTCTGGGGCCAACGTCCTGACTTTC. This sequence joins TRBV4-1 and TRBJ2-6, with 9 bases matching TRBD2. The germline CDR1 and CDR2 sequences are MGHRA and YSYEKL. V was clipped by 2 bases and J by 0 bases; unmatched bases: 5. This CDR3 contains 18 residues.

This chain links TRBV6-1 with TRBJ2-7; D is ambiguous. In germline, CDR1 is MNHNS, CDR2 SASEGT. The CDR3 consists of 14 residues. V shed 1 base and J shed 0 bases, with 7 bases lying between them. The CDR3 loop is CASSEVEVSYEQYF. Written as DNA, the CDR3 is TGTGCCAGCAGTGAAGTAGAGGTCTCCTACGAGCAGTACTTC.

The chain is built from TRBV5-1 and TRBJ1-5; TRBD1 matches at 8 bases. V dropped 4 bases and J dropped 2; count of bases not matched to a gene: 2. The CDR3 sequence is 14 residues long. The germline V gene encodes CDR1 SGHRS and CDR2 YFSETQ. This CDR3 reads CASSPGGGNQPQHF. CDR3 sequence (DNA): TGCGCCAGCAGCCCAGGGGGCGGCAATCAGCCCCAGCATTTT.

The genes are TRBV21-1 and TRBJ2-7; TRBD2, the table's D call, was not compared with the DNA. TRBV21-1 is labeled a pseudogene. The CDR3 is made up of 18 amino acids. In DNA form, the CDR3 reads TGTGCCAGCAGCCCCCGCCCCCGGACTAGCGGGAGGGCCTACGAGCAGTACTTC. Translation: CASSPRPRTSGRAYEQYF.

This chain joins TRBV29-1 and TRBJ2-7, with 9 bases fitting TRBD1. V gave up 6 bases and J gave up 5 bases; unmatched junction bases: 5. CDR3 length: 12 amino acids. The germline CDR1 and CDR2 sequences are SQVTM and ANQGSEA. CDR3 sequence: CSVDRGGDEQYF. DNA of the CDR3: TGCAGCGTCGACAGGGGGGGGGACGAGCAGTACTTC.